This T cell receptor beta chain was captured in a study of shared clonotypes between healthy human individuals. The table came from immunoSEQ multiplex PCR; TCRdb's copy has only in-frame clones and leaves some out. This repertoire shows 2 million to 2.5 million clones, 93% found once; its top ten account for 0.39%. Germline V lookup: CDR1 MNHEY, CDR2 SMNVEV (reference sequence). The CDR3 is 16 amino acids. V shed 0 bases and J shed 4 bases, with 13 bases lying between them. Specimen: naive CD4+ T cells from PBMCs. As to subset: CD45RA+ positively selected. V and J are TRBV27 and TRBJ1-5; tentatively, D is TRBD1 (5 bases). This TCR was sampled from a young man in good health. Some clones in this sample may be carry-over from other donors' samples. The CDR3 sequence: CASSLSRGAGNQPQHF. CDR3 coding DNA: TGTGCCAGCAGTTTATCTCGGGGAGCAGGGAATCAGCCCCAGCATTTT.